Described below is a single T cell receptor beta chain sequence and its context. This clonotype was observed many times. The target of this receptor is not known. The record has no base qualities; no much larger clone is one base away. The data are from a study of T cells in Graves' hyperthyroidism and ophthalmopathy (dated by TCRdb to about 2019). Broadly, across the study: Peripheral blood samples were taken at initial diagnosis, before any treatment was given. In more than five Graves' hyperthyroidism patients, the study also compared T-cell repertoires from thyroid tissue with T-cell repertoires from blood. The 100 discovery patients were randomly divided into training and test sets at a 7:3 ratio. An independent validation cohort of under 20 hyperthyroidism patients and some 15 patients who later progressed to ophthalmopathy tested prospective prediction of ophthalmopathy. TCR V-J signatures able to tell the groups apart were searched for in a discovery cohort of approximately 95 patients, of whom roughly 42 had Graves' ophthalmopathy and some 60 had stable Graves' hyperthyroidism. According to the paper, TCR Vbeta CDR3 sequencing was carried out on some 130 peripheral blood samples, which came from fewer than 50 ophthalmopathy, 70 to 80 hyperthyroidism and some 17 progressor patients. After blood sampling, hyperthyroidism patients were treated with methimazole at a starting dose of 30 mg daily, and ophthalmopathy patients were treated with high-dose intravenous methylprednisolone.

Amplification of TCR beta CDR3 regions was carried out from RNA transcripts. The TCR CDR3 was subjected to a first round of RT-PCR using the HTBI primer set and the Qiagen OneStep RT-PCR kit. Libraries were constructed in a second round of multiplex PCR, after which size selection and purification were carried out. Sequencing of the libraries was done on an Illumina HiSeq2000 using paired-end 100 bp reads. The source study handled its data this way. SOAPnuke was used to process the raw data, with reads discarded if the reads contained adapters or uncalled bases, had a mean Phred below 15, or lacked an exact constant-primer or identifier match. COPE v1.2.5 was used to merge the high-quality paired reads, and each unique nucleotide sequence was defined as a clonotype. Clonotypes were aligned to IMGT TRBV, TRBD and TRBJ reference segments using MiTCR v1.1. The analysis included only V-J combinations with a frequency above 0.0001, which together covered more than 99% of the repertoires. A TCS score was defined as the ratio between F50 (clonal expansion) and ExV (chaos), using BLOSUM62-based TCRdist between CDR3 peptides within each V-J. Welch's t-statistics and random forest reduced 450 to 600 V-J features to 10 to 15, which were used in a naive Bayes classifier (R e1071). TCRdb redid the processing of the public reads, applying fastp at Q25 and MiXCR, and retained in-frame beta chains. Rows are combined by CDR3 protein, so each entry shows the most common genes and DNA. The V and J calls here are based on TCRdb, not the publication. The sample records 280,000 or so distinct CDR3 sequences, 25% to 30% of which are singletons. Clones ranked in the top ten supply more than 25% of the sample.

Hyperthyroidism patients were aged 18 to 65 years and newly diagnosed, with disease duration of less than 2 months. Exclusion was applied to patients with uncontrolled infections, other autoimmune diseases, pregnancy or lactation. Clinical symptoms, serum thyroxine and TRAb, thyroid ultrasound, and orbital computed tomography formed the basis for the diagnoses. For progressor patients, blood was drawn at the first diagnosis of hyperthyroidism, before any ophthalmopathy symptoms had appeared. Ficoll-Paque density gradient centrifugation was used to isolate PBMCs from about 10 ml of fresh peripheral blood. Progressor patients were initially diagnosed with Graves' hyperthyroidism and developed ophthalmopathy during follow-up. Total RNA was extracted using Trizol reagent, and RNA quality was assessed on an Agilent 2100 Bioanalyzer. V is clipped by 3 bases and J by 4 bases, and the sequence between their germline boundaries is 13 bases long. Taken from cysteine to phenylalanine, the CDR3 has 14 residues. The DNA shown is the 42-base CDR3, in frame from base 1. For CDR1 and CDR2, the germline V gene (reference sequence) lists DFQATT and SNEGSKA.

What the study reported, not specific to this receptor: No statistical method was used to set the sample size in advance, and investigators knew the group allocation. Blood samples also contained most of the expanded thyroid clonotypes (frequency above 0.001), which suggests that blood repertoires may reflect thyroid immune responses. In validation, progression to ophthalmopathy was predicted by the model with 55% to 71% sensitivity and 72.22% specificity, a median of around 6.5 months before onset. A model built on a 13 V-J signature distinguished ophthalmopathy from stable hyperthyroidism, reaching roughly 88% sensitivity and about 81% specificity in cross-validation and 80%/75% in testing.

Material for sequencing was blood. The chain links TRBV20-1 with TRBJ1-3; the D gene is perhaps TRBD1, from 6 matching bases. The origin of this receptor is a man between 40 and 49 years old with Graves' hyperthyroidism that later progressed to Graves' ophthalmopathy. The DNA reads as follows: TGCAGTGCTAGTTCTTATGGACAGGGAAACACCATATATTTT. This is translated as CSASSYGQGNTIYF.